These 26 T cell receptor beta chains came from one sample sequenced in a study of OX40 agonist ivuxolimab in advanced cancers. Profiled with immunoSEQ multiplex PCR; TCRdb holds only in-frame clones, not every one. The sample consists of about 60,000 clones, around nine tenths of them appearing once. Source: CD4+ or CD8+ T cells sorted from blood, taken in a trial of the OX40 agonist ivuxolimab. The source is an adult with an advanced solid tumor such as melanoma, head and neck, liver or kidney cancer.

The rearrangement links TRBV7-2 to TRBJ1-5; 7 bases fit TRBD1. The CDR3 is 14 amino acids. The germline gives CDR1 SGHTA, CDR2 FQGNSA. V lost 5 bases and J lost 5; bases outside the gene matches: 6. CDR3 sequence reads: CASSLRQGDQPQHF. The CDR3 DNA follows: TGTGCCAGCAGCCTTAGACAGGGTGATCAGCCCCAGCATTTT.

This chain connects TRBV5-1 to TRBJ1-2, with a weak D call TRBD1 (6 bases). Germline V lookup: CDR1 SGHRS, CDR2 YFSETQ. CDR3 length equals 16 residues. V lost 2 bases and J lost 2, with 16 bases in between. For the CDR3, the DNA is TGCGCCAGCAGCTTTTTCATGACAGGCGACAACTATGGCTACACCTTC. Its translation: CASSFFMTGDNYGYTF.

The V call is TRBV27, the J call TRBJ2-6; TRBD1 might be the D (5 bases). Germline values: CDR1 MNHEY, CDR2 SMNVEV (reference sequence). V was shortened by 6 bases and J by 0 bases, with 9 bases between the two germline ends. This CDR3 has 15 amino acids. CDR3 in amino acids: CASREQVSGANVLTF. The DNA of the CDR3 is TGTGCCAGCAGAGAACAGGTCTCTGGGGCCAACGTCCTGACTTTC.

The CDR3 DNA reads TGTGCCAGTAGTATGGGCACAGGGGGCAATCAGCCCCAGCATTTT. Protein sequence: CASSMGTGGNQPQHF. V usage is TRBV19 and J usage is TRBJ1-5; 7 bases map to TRBD1. CDR1 is LNHDA and CDR2 is SQIVND in the germline V gene (reference sequence). The CDR3 runs 15 residues. V was pared by 3 bases and J by 2 bases, with 4 bases of the junction left unmatched.

The chain employs TRBV4-3 and TRBJ2-1, with TRBD2 matching 10 bases. The CDR3 has 14 amino acids. The V gene end was trimmed by 4 bases and the J gene end by 6 bases; junction bases not matched to a gene: 3. Germline CDR1 and CDR2: LGHNA and YSLEER. Here the CDR3 DNA reads TGCGCCAGCAGCCTGCGGACTAGCGGCAATGAGCAGTTCTTC. It yields the protein CASSLRTSGNEQFF.

In this sample, this clone turned up once. The V and J genes are TRBV5-1 and TRBJ2-5; D is possibly TRBD1 (6 bases). TRBJ2-7 matches the DNA end more closely, so the J call is doubtful. Germline lookup yields CDR1 SGHRS and CDR2 YFSETQ. The CDR3 runs to 14 residues. CDR3 DNA sequence: TGCGCCAGCAGCTCAACCGGGACATCCTACGAGCAGTACTTC. Translating it yields CASSSTGTSYEQYF.

J is TRBJ2-5 and V is TRBV11-2; D perhaps matches TRBD2 (5 bases). Germline V gene sequence: CDR1 SGHAT, CDR2 FQNNGV. With 5 bases removed from V and 6 bases from J, the gap between germline ends came to 16 bases. The CDR3 spans 14 residues. The CDR3 coding sequence is TGTGCCAGCAGCCCAGCGGTTATGGAAAAGACCCAGTACTTC. Translation: CASSPAVMEKTQYF.

The chain couples TRBV11-3 to TRBJ2-7, with 8 bases fitting TRBD1. In germline, CDR1 is SGHNT, CDR2 YENEEA. The CDR3 contains 15 residues. Losses at the gene ends were 5 bases for V and 1 base for J; bases not matched to a gene: 7. CDR3 DNA sequence: TGTGCCAGCAGCCCCGACAGGGGAAGGTCCTACGAGCAGTACTTC. Protein product: CASSPDRGRSYEQYF.

This chain joins TRBV28 and TRBJ1-4, with D possibly matching TRBD1 (5 bases). Germline-derived CDR1 and CDR2 are MDHEN and SYDVKM. Trimming took off 7 bases at V and 8 bases at J, with 14 bases between the two ends. The CDR3 is 13 residues long. CDR3: CASKGGGGEKLFF. The CDR3 DNA is TGTGCCAGCAAGGGCGGGGGAGGAGAAAAACTGTTTTTT. Full variable domain (remainder filled in from reference TRBV28 and TRBJ1-4): DVKVTQSSRYLVKRTGEKVFLECVQDMDHENMFWYRQDPGLGLRLIYFSYDVKMKEKGDIPEGYSVSREKKERFSLILESASTNQTSMYLCASKGGGGEKLFFGSGTQLSVL.

The chain uses TRBV19 and TRBJ2-7, with 7 bases aligning to TRBD1. V gave up 4 bases and J gave up 5 bases; unmatched junction bases: 17. CDR3 length: 17 amino acids. The germline V gene has CDR1 LNHDA and CDR2 SQIVND (reference sequence). DNA of the CDR3: TGTGCCAGTAGTACCCGGACAGGTCGGAACGTCATTAACGAGCAGTACTTC. Its protein product is CASSTRTGRNVINEQYF.

This chain joins TRBV6-1 and TRBJ1-4; D is perhaps TRBD1 (5 bases). This CDR3 is built from 18 residues. V gave up 4 bases and J gave up 3 bases, with 21 bases separating them. The V gene's germline CDR1 is MNHNS and CDR2 SASEGT. CDR3 sequence reads: CASSGDYGSGSPNEKLFF. The DNA of the CDR3 is TGTGCCAGCAGTGGGGACTATGGGAGTGGTAGCCCTAATGAAAAACTGTTTTTT.

The V and J genes are TRBV4-1 and TRBJ1-5, with D possibly TRBD1 on 6 matching bases. Per the germline V gene, CDR1 is MGHRA and CDR2 is YSYEKL. This CDR3 has 15 amino acids. V was cut by 5 bases and J by 0 bases, with 11 bases left in between. CDR3 nucleotide sequence: TGCGCCAGCAGCGCAGGGGAGGGTAGCAATCAGCCCCAGCATTTT. This codes for CASSAGEGSNQPQHF.

The genes are TRBV2 and TRBJ1-2; 7 nucleotides match TRBD1. The junction had 12 bases not matched to a gene; V was cut back by 5 bases and J by 6 bases. This CDR3 region has 15 residues. Germline V gene lookup returns CDR1 SNHLY and CDR2 FYNNEI. CDR3 in amino acids: CASSRTQGIKNGYTF. CDR3 bases: TGTGCCAGCAGTCGGACACAGGGGATCAAGAATGGCTACACCTTC.

A single count supports this clone. The chain has TRBV7-2 and TRBJ2-7; D gene ambiguous. This CDR3 has 13 residues. V lost 5 bases to trimming and J lost 1 base, with 9 bases between them. Germline CDR1 reads SGHTA; CDR2 reads FQGNSA. The CDR3 here is CASSPPFSYEQYF. CDR3 bases: TGTGCCAGCAGCCCTCCTTTTTCCTACGAGCAGTACTTC.

The CDR3 reads CAWSRAVMNTEAFF. CDR3 in DNA: TGTGCCTGGAGTAGGGCAGTTATGAACACTGAAGCTTTCTTT. The chain joins TRBV30 to TRBJ1-1; no firm D call. CDR1 and CDR2 from the germline V gene are GTSNPN and SVGIG (reference sequence). The CDR3 is made up of 14 amino acids. V was trimmed by 2 bases and J by 0 bases, leaving 10 bases between them. The full variable domain, with the rest looked up from reference TRBV30 and TRBJ1-1, is SQTIHQWPATLVQPVGSPLSLECTVEGTSNPNLYWYRQAAGRGLQLLFYSVGIGQISSEVPQNLSASRPQDRQFILSSKKLLLSDSGFYLCAWSRAVMNTEAFFGQGTRLTVV.

The chain carries TRBV7-9 and TRBJ1-2, with D possibly being TRBD1 (5 bases). Trimming left V 5 bases short and J 4 bases short, with 14 bases between. The CDR3 totals 14 residues. Germline CDR1 reads SEHNR; CDR2 reads FQNEAQ (reference sequence). The CDR3 DNA sequence: TGTGCCAGCAGCCGCGGGGGAACCCTCTATGGCTACACCTTC. Its protein is CASSRGGTLYGYTF. The variable domain in full, with the rest retrieved from reference TRBV7-9 and TRBJ1-2, is DTGVSQNPRHKITKRGQNVTFRCDPISEHNRLYWYRQTLGQGPEFLTYFQNEAQLEKSRLLSDRFSAERPKGSFSTLEIQRTEQGDSAMYLCASSRGGTLYGYTFGSGTRLTVV.

The V call is TRBV7-6, the J call TRBJ2-7, with 8 nucleotides matching TRBD1. Trimming took 4 bases from V and 6 from J; bases not matched to a gene: 5. CDR1 and CDR2 (germline): SGHVS, FNYEAQ. CDR3 length equals 13 residues. The CDR3 region is CASSSQGVGEQYF. The CDR3 DNA sequence: TGTGCCAGCAGCTCACAGGGGGTCGGCGAGCAGTACTTC.

The chain combines TRBV19 with TRBJ1-2; possibly TRBD1 for D (5 bases). Germline assignment: CDR1 LNHDA and CDR2 SQIVND (reference sequence). The germline V and J ends were trimmed by 4 bases and 4 bases, with 16 bases remaining between them. The CDR3 runs 15 residues. For the CDR3, the DNA is TGTGCCAGTAGTACAGACTCCGGGACCTTCTATGGCTACACCTTC. Translating it yields CASSTDSGTFYGYTF.

The chain recombines TRBV18 with TRBJ1-1, with TRBD1 matching 8 bases. CDR1 KGHSH and CDR2 LQKENI come from the germline V gene. V shed 2 bases, J shed 4 bases, and the junction held 3 bases outside the gene matches. The CDR3 contains 14 residues. Here the CDR3 reads CASSPTGGSTEAFF. CDR3 nucleotides: TGTGCCAGCTCACCAACAGGGGGGAGCACTGAAGCTTTCTTT.

CDR3 nucleotide sequence: TGTGCCAGCAGTTTTTCCATCACAACTAATGAAAAACTGTTTTTT. It codes for CASSFSITTNEKLFF. The chain couples TRBV2 to TRBJ1-4; D remains unclear. Germline V gene sequence: CDR1 SNHLY, CDR2 FYNNEI. Trimming took 5 bases from V and 0 from J, leaving 10 bases between them. This CDR3 has 15 residues.

The chain uses TRBV19 and TRBJ1-6, with a weak D call TRBD1 (5 bases). Per the germline V gene, CDR1 is LNHDA and CDR2 is SQIVND (reference sequence). This CDR3 has 16 amino acids. V lost 3 bases and J 4 bases, leaving 13 bases between the germline ends. The DNA for the CDR3 is TGTGCCAGTAGTATCGGGGCTACCCCTTATAATTCACCCCTCCACTTT. Protein: CASSIGATPYNSPLHF.

The chain joins TRBV7-9 to TRBJ2-1; D is unclear. The germline gives CDR1 SEHNR, CDR2 FQNEAQ (reference sequence). This CDR3 is 12 amino acids long. Trimming stripped 5 bases from V and 7 bases from J, with 9 bases between. Here the CDR3 DNA reads TGTGCCAGCAGCCCGTGGATAAATGAGCAGTTCTTC. Its protein is CASSPWINEQFF.

The chain employs TRBV18 and TRBJ2-1; a possible D gene is TRBD2 (6 bases). The CDR3 consists of 15 residues. The V end was cut by 6 bases, the J end by 0 bases, with 12 bases between. Germline V gene sequence: CDR1 KGHSH, CDR2 LQKENI. CDR3 in DNA: TGTGCCAGCTCCCCTAGCGTAACCTCCTACAATGAGCAGTTCTTC. This encodes CASSPSVTSYNEQFF.

V is TRBV6-1 and J is TRBJ1-4; a weak D match, TRBD1 (6 bases). V lost 7 bases to trimming and J lost 6 bases, with 15 bases between them. CDR1 is MNHNS, CDR2 SASEGT, per germline. This CDR3 is 14 amino acids long. CDR3: CASMEAGVYEKLFF. The CDR3 DNA reads TGTGCCAGCATGGAGGCAGGGGTCTATGAAAAACTGTTTTTT.

The chain recombines TRBV14 with TRBJ2-3; D unclear. The CDR3 is 13 residues long. In germline, CDR1 is SGHDN, CDR2 FVKESK. Trimming took off 2 bases at V and 2 bases at J, with 5 bases between the two ends. Here the CDR3 DNA reads TGTGCCAGCAGCCAACACCTCACAGATACGCAGTATTTT. This gives the protein CASSQHLTDTQYF.

The chain joins TRBV7-8 to TRBJ1-5; D remains ambiguous. There are 14 residues in the CDR3. Per the germline V gene, CDR1 is SGHVS and CDR2 is FQNEAQ. The V and J ends lost 1 base and 2 bases respectively, with 6 bases between them. The CDR3 loop is CASSLGGGNQPQHF. DNA for the CDR3: TGTGCCAGCAGCTTAGGGGGAGGCAATCAGCCCCAGCATTTT.